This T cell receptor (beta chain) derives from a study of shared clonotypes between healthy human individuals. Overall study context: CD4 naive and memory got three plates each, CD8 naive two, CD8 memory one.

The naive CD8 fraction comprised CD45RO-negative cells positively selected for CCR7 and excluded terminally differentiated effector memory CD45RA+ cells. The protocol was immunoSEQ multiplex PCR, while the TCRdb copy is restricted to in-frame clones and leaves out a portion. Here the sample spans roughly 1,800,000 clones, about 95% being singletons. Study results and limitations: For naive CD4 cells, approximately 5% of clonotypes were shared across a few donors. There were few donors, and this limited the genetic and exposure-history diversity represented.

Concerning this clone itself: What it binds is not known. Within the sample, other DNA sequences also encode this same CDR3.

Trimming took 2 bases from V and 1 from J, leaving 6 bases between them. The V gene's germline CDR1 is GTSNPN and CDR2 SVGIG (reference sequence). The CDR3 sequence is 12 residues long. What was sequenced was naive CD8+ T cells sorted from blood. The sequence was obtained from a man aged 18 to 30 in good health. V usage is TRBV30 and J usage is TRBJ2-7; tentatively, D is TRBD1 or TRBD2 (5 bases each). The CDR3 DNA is TGTGCCTGGAGTTGGGGGTCCTACGAGCAGTACTTC. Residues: CAWSWGSYEQYF. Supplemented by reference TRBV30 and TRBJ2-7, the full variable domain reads SQTIHQWPATLVQPVGSPLSLECTVEGTSNPNLYWYRQAAGRGLQLLFYSVGIGQISSEVPQNLSASRPQDRQFILSSKKLLLSDSGFYLCAWSWGSYEQYFGPGTRLTVT.